Listed here are 29 T cell receptor beta chains from one sample, sequenced in a study of regulatory T cells in long-lasting Graves disease. Arm-PCR of CDR3 regions and iRepertoire HTBI primers were the basis on which TCR beta libraries were built. TCRdb redid the calling of the multiplex PCR reads with MiXCR, one entry per CDR3 protein. The sample lists around 400,000 distinct CDR3 sequences, 23% seen once, with about a quarter in the top ten. The time point: persistent/refractory GD, antithyroid drugs over 5 years with positive TRAb. Extracted PBMC RNA gave rise to the TCR library. The material sequenced was peripheral blood mononuclear cells (PBMCs), taken when the disease was refractory, from a patient treated with antithyroid drugs. The receptors originated from a female donor with Graves disease.

The CDR3 region is CSVSSSDFSGRNNEKLFF. CDR3 in DNA: TGCAGCGTTTCTAGTTCGGATTTTTCGGGACGTAATAATGAAAAACTGTTTTTT. The chain combines TRBV29-1 with TRBJ1-4; maybe TRBD1 (5 bases). Per the germline V gene, CDR1 is SQVTM and CDR2 is ANQGSEA. V lost 5 bases and J 4 bases, leaving 26 bases between the germline ends. CDR3 size: 18 residues. Filled out from reference TRBV29-1 and TRBJ1-4, the complete variable domain reads SAVISQKPSRDICQRGTSLTIQCQVDSQVTMMFWYRQQPGQSLTLIATANQGSEATYESGFVIDKFPISRPNLTFSTLTVSNMSPEDSSIYLCSVSSSDFSGRNNEKLFFGSGTQLSVL.

This clonotype was counted a few times. V and J are TRBV5-1 and TRBJ1-1; D remains unclear. Germline V lookup: CDR1 SGHRS, CDR2 YFSETQ. V lost 1 base to trimming and J lost 4 bases, with 11 bases between them. The CDR3 runs to 14 residues. The CDR3 DNA is TGCGCCAGCAGCTTGTTAGGATTGGGCACTGAAGCTTTCTTT. Protein: CASSLLGLGTEAFF.

This clonotype was observed many times. This rearrangement joins TRBV7-3 to TRBJ1-6; D remains ambiguous. The V end was cut by 2 bases, the J end by 3 bases, with 2 bases between. CDR1 and CDR2 from the germline V gene are SGHTA and FQGTGA. The CDR3 length is 13 residues. CDR3 in DNA: TGTGCCAGCAGCTTAGGCTATAATTCACCCCTCCACTTT. Its translation: CASSLGYNSPLHF.

There are many counts of this clonotype. The chain carries TRBV2 and TRBJ2-7; TRBD1 matches at 8 bases. CDR3 length: 13 amino acids. Germline V lookup: CDR1 SNHLY, CDR2 FYNNEI. The ends lost 10 bases at V and 0 bases at J; junction bases unmatched: 5. The CDR3 here is CAIWTGSSYEQYF. CDR3 coding DNA: TGTGCCATCTGGACAGGGTCCTCCTACGAGCAGTACTTC.

The gene calls are TRBV19 and TRBJ1-6, with no clear D. The CDR3 has 15 amino acids. Trimming removed 7 bases from V and 7 bases from J, with 17 bases in between. CDR1 LNHDA and CDR2 SQIVND come from the germline V gene (reference sequence). This chain's CDR3 is CASNPTTGGNSPLHF. CDR3 in DNA: TGTGCCAGTAACCCCACCACCGGTGGGAATTCACCCCTCCACTTT.

The sample holds many counts of this clonotype. The rearrangement links TRBV2 to TRBJ1-5; tentatively, D is TRBD1 (6 bases). The CDR3 contains 17 residues. Germline V gene sequence: CDR1 SNHLY, CDR2 FYNNEI. Trimming took off 4 bases at V and 3 bases at J, with 19 bases between the two ends. CDR3 loop: CASSVPSGDRDNQPQHF. The CDR3 nucleotides are TGTGCCAGCAGTGTTCCGTCAGGGGATAGGGACAATCAGCCCCAGCATTTT.

This chain connects TRBV20-1 to TRBJ2-7; D may be TRBD2 (5 bases). Germline lookup yields CDR1 DFQATT and CDR2 SNEGSKA (reference sequence). The CDR3 is 13 residues long. V was cut by 4 bases and J by 2 bases, with 12 bases left in between. CDR3 bases: TGCAGTGCTATCGGCGTCGGGACCTACGAGCAGTACTTC. It specifies CSAIGVGTYEQYF.

This clonotype was seen a handful of times. The chain employs TRBV6-4 and TRBJ1-2; the match to TRBD1 covers 7 bases. V lost 5 bases and J lost 6; bases outside the gene matches: 6. Germline V gene lookup returns CDR1 MRHNA and CDR2 SNTAGT. The CDR3 is made up of 13 amino acids. CDR3 in DNA: TGTGCCAGCAGTCCGACCACAGGGGATGGCTACACCTTC. Its protein is CASSPTTGDGYTF.

This chain connects TRBV7-2 to TRBJ2-6; no definite D call. Trimming shortened V by 0 bases and J by 0 bases, and 6 bases separated the two germline ends. Germline V gives CDR1 SGHTA, CDR2 FQGNSA. The CDR3 runs to 16 residues. CDR3 loop: CASSLARGSGANVLTF. Here the CDR3 DNA reads TGTGCCAGCAGCTTAGCGCGAGGCTCTGGGGCCAACGTCCTGACTTTC. Based on the CDR3 plus reference TRBV7-2 and TRBJ2-6, the full variable domain is GAGVSQSPSNKVTEKGKDVELRCDPISGHTALYWYRQSLGQGLEFLIYFQGNSAPDKSGLPSDRFSAERTGGSVSTLTIQRTQQEDSAVYLCASSLARGSGANVLTFGAGSRLTVL.

The V gene is TRBV5-1, the J gene TRBJ1-2; D might be TRBD1 (6 bases). The V gene lost 0 bases and the J gene lost 6 bases, with 9 bases spanning the gap. The CDR3 sequence is 13 residues long. CDR1 is SGHRS and CDR2 is YFSETQ in the germline V gene. The CDR3 here is CASSLGQVNGYTF. The CDR3, as DNA: TGCGCCAGCAGCTTGGGACAGGTGAATGGCTACACCTTC.

The chain is built from TRBV9 and TRBJ1-5; D not resolved. From germline, CDR1 is SGDLS and CDR2 YYNGEE. V was trimmed by 2 bases and J by 2 bases, leaving 11 bases between them. The CDR3 has 15 residues. CDR3 sequence: CASSVAPEGNQPQHF. CDR3 coding DNA: TGTGCCAGCAGCGTCGCCCCAGAGGGCAATCAGCCCCAGCATTTT.

Many counts were recorded for this clonotype. The rearrangement joins TRBV30 to TRBJ1-2; D possibly corresponds to TRBD1 (6 bases). Looked up from germline, CDR1 is GTSNPN and CDR2 is SVGIG (reference sequence). The CDR3 sequence is 13 residues long. Trimming shortened V by 4 bases and J by 6 bases, and 15 bases separated the two germline ends. In nucleotides, the CDR3 is TGTGCCTGGACCGCCGGGACAAGGGATGGCTACACCTTC. Translating it yields CAWTAGTRDGYTF.

The table lists this clonotype with a count of one. A much larger clone lies one base from this, so it may be a read error. The chain uses TRBV7-8 and TRBJ2-7, with 9 bases fitting TRBD1. CDR3 size: 13 residues. Germline V gives CDR1 SGHVS, CDR2 FQNEAQ. CDR3 amino acids: CASLRDRDYKQYF. The CDR3 DNA reads as TGTGCCAGCCTCCGGGACAGGGACTACAAGCAGTACTTC.

This clonotype appeared a few times. The J gene is TRBJ1-1, the V gene TRBV30; D gene unclear. Looked up from germline, CDR1 is GTSNPN and CDR2 is SVGIG (reference sequence). V gave up 4 bases and J gave up 1 base, with 13 bases separating them. CDR3 length: 14 amino acids. CDR3: CAWTPGMGNTEAFF. DNA of the CDR3: TGTGCCTGGACTCCTGGGATGGGGAACACTGAAGCTTTCTTT. The variable domain in full, completed from reference TRBV30 and TRBJ1-1, reads SQTIHQWPATLVQPVGSPLSLECTVEGTSNPNLYWYRQAAGRGLQLLFYSVGIGQISSEVPQNLSASRPQDRQFILSSKKLLLSDSGFYLCAWTPGMGNTEAFFGQGTRLTVV.

Comment on this clonotype: Possible read error: a much larger clone is one base away. The V and J genes are TRBV28 and TRBJ2-7; TRBD1 matches at 7 bases. V shed 4 bases and J 3 bases; nucleotides not matched to a gene: 18. The CDR3 covers 18 residues. Germline loops: CDR1 MDHEN, CDR2 SYDVKM. Written as DNA, the CDR3 is TGTGCCAGCAGTTGTTGGAAGCAGGGGGATAAAAAATTCTACGAGCAGTACTTC. Residues: CASSCWKQGDKKFYEQYF.

The chain uses TRBV20-1 and TRBJ1-1; TRBD1 is a possible D gene (6 bases). Trimming stripped 3 bases from V and 1 base from J, with 6 bases between. CDR1 and CDR2 (germline): DFQATT, SNEGSKA (reference sequence). The CDR3 runs 12 residues. Here the CDR3 DNA reads TGCAGTGCTAGGGGACAGAACACTGAAGCTTTCTTT. Its translation: CSARGQNTEAFF.

J is TRBJ2-2 and V is TRBV30, with D possibly TRBD2 on 7 matching bases. This CDR3 has 17 amino acids. Trimming took 4 bases from V and 2 from J, leaving 20 bases between them. Per germline, CDR1 GTSNPN and CDR2 SVGIG (reference sequence). The CDR3 bases are TGTGCCTGGATTGGGGGGGCTAGTCAATTTAACACCGGGGAGCTGTTTTTT. It specifies CAWIGGASQFNTGELFF.

Regarding this clonotype: Just one base apart from a much larger clone, this may be a read error. Since no conserved phenylalanine or tryptophan closes the CDR3, a read error is the likely cause. The chain combines TRBV6-1 with TRBJ2-7, with 9 positions matching TRBD2. CDR3 length: 12 amino acids. V was pared by 6 bases and J by 6 bases, with 3 bases of the junction left unmatched. The germline V gene has CDR1 MNHNS and CDR2 SASEGT. The chain's CDR3 is CASRGTSFEQYL. Here the CDR3 DNA reads TGTGCCAGCAGAGGGACTAGCTTCGAGCAGTACCTC.

Details on this clonotype: This sequence may be a read error, since a much larger clone differs from it by one base. This sequence joins TRBV6-1 and TRBJ2-5, with 11 bases that match TRBD2. Per the germline V gene, CDR1 is MNHNS and CDR2 is SASEGT. The CDR3 extends over 15 amino acids. The DNA for the CDR3 is TGTGCCAGCGTCAGGCTAGCGGGAGGAGGGGAGACCCAGTGCTTC. Amino acids: CASVRLAGGGETQCF.

In this sample, this clonotype turned up many times. This chain joins TRBV2 and TRBJ2-2; D gene ambiguous. Germline CDR1 SNHLY, CDR2 FYNNEI. Trimming stripped 0 bases from V and 6 bases from J, with 8 bases between. The CDR3 extends over 14 amino acids. CDR3 residues: CASSEASRSGELFF. The CDR3 coding sequence is TGTGCCAGCAGTGAAGCCTCACGGTCCGGGGAGCTGTTTTTT.

The V and J genes are TRBV20-1 and TRBJ2-7, with D perhaps matching TRBD1 (5 bases). Trimming shortened V by 0 bases and J by 6 bases, and 12 bases separated the two germline ends. From germline, CDR1 is DFQATT and CDR2 SNEGSKA (reference sequence). The CDR3 has 13 amino acids. This chain's CDR3 is CSAREQVKGEQYF. The DNA for the CDR3 is TGCAGTGCTAGAGAACAGGTTAAGGGCGAGCAGTACTTC.

This sequence joins TRBV14 and TRBJ1-4; D not certain. CDR1 is SGHDN, CDR2 FVKESK, per germline. With 2 bases removed from V and 8 bases from J, the gap between germline ends came to 6 bases. The CDR3 runs to 12 residues. Here the CDR3 reads CASSQNKEKLFF. CDR3 coding DNA: TGTGCCAGCAGCCAAAATAAGGAAAAACTGTTTTTT.

The table lists this clonotype with many counts. The V call is TRBV20-1, the J call TRBJ2-5; TRBD1 agrees at 9 bases. The CDR3 runs 13 residues. CDR1 and CDR2 (germline): DFQATT, SNEGSKA (reference sequence). V shed 3 bases, J shed 5 bases, and the junction held 4 bases outside the gene matches. The DNA for the CDR3 is TGCAGTGCTAGTACAGGGGGCCTGGAGACCCAGTACTTC. This encodes CSASTGGLETQYF.

Regarding this clonotype: A read error may explain this, as a much larger clone is one base away. This chain connects TRBV12-3 or TRBV12-4 to TRBJ1-2; D gene uncertain. The CDR3 loop spans 11 amino acids. The chain's CDR3 is CASSLSYGFTF. CDR3 DNA: TGTGCCAGCAGTTTAAGCTATGGCTTCACCTTC.

This clonotype was counted only a few times. This sequence joins TRBV20-1 and TRBJ2-7; D may be TRBD2 (6 bases). Germline lookup yields CDR1 DFQATT and CDR2 SNEGSKA (reference sequence). The CDR3 is 12 residues long. V shed 2 bases and J shed 6 bases, with 11 bases lying between them. The CDR3 here is CSARTGEGEQYF. The CDR3 DNA is TGCAGTGCTAGAACGGGGGAAGGCGAGCAGTACTTC.

This clonotype was counted many times. The chain joins TRBV2 to TRBJ2-7; maybe TRBD2 (5 bases). In germline, CDR1 is SNHLY, CDR2 FYNNEI. V was clipped by 6 bases and J by 4 bases, with 19 bases between them. The CDR3 is 15 residues long. The DNA of the CDR3 is TGTGCCAGCAGGGACCTTAAAGGGAGTCCTTACGAGCAGTACTTC. It codes for CASRDLKGSPYEQYF.

This clonotype was counted a few times. The V gene is TRBV3-1, the J gene TRBJ2-7; D gene ambiguous. Germline CDR1 LGHDT, CDR2 YNNKEL (reference sequence). V gave up 0 bases and J gave up 4 bases, with 7 bases separating them. This CDR3 is built from 13 residues. The CDR3 sequence is CASSQDEGYEQYF. DNA for the CDR3: TGTGCCAGCAGCCAAGATGAAGGTTACGAGCAGTACTTC.

This clonotype turned up a few times. The chain links TRBV5-1 to TRBJ2-7; 7 nucleotides line up with TRBD1. V gave up 3 bases and J gave up 4 bases; unmatched junction bases: 7. Per germline, CDR1 SGHRS and CDR2 YFSETQ. The CDR3 length is 14 residues. CDR3 region: CASSWTGYGYEQYF. CDR3 DNA: TGCGCCAGCAGCTGGACAGGTTACGGATACGAGCAGTACTTC.

V is TRBV28 and J is TRBJ2-3, with D hard to call. The CDR3 has 15 amino acids. Germline CDR1 and CDR2: MDHEN and SYDVKM. V was pared by 7 bases and J by 0 bases, with 14 bases between. The CDR3 nucleotides read TGTGCCAGCAATTCAGGCACCCATAGCACAGATACGCAGTATTTT. This translates into CASNSGTHSTDTQYF.